This T cell receptor beta chain derives from a study of blood T cell repertoires in COVID-19. Study at large: From T cells, B-cell-depleted T cells, or PBMCs came the material, which was cDNA or gDNA.

Clones were read by immunoSEQ multiplex PCR, and TCRdb kept only the in-frame ones, dropping some. Of under 200,000 clones detected, 75% to 85% appear once; the ten largest clones hold 1.5% to 1.9%. The CDR3 has 14 residues. Germline CDR1 reads SEHNR; CDR2 reads FQNEAQ (reference sequence). The V and J ends lost 2 bases and 8 bases respectively, with 12 bases between them. The TCR sequence derives from a human donor in a cohort sampled during active COVID-19. The specimen was peripheral blood. The rearrangement uses TRBV7-9 and TRBJ1-4; a possible D gene is TRBD1 (6 bases). Written as DNA, the CDR3 is TGTGCCAGCAGCTTAACGGGGGGGCGAGAAAAACTGTTTTTT. It is translated as CASSLTGGREKLFF.